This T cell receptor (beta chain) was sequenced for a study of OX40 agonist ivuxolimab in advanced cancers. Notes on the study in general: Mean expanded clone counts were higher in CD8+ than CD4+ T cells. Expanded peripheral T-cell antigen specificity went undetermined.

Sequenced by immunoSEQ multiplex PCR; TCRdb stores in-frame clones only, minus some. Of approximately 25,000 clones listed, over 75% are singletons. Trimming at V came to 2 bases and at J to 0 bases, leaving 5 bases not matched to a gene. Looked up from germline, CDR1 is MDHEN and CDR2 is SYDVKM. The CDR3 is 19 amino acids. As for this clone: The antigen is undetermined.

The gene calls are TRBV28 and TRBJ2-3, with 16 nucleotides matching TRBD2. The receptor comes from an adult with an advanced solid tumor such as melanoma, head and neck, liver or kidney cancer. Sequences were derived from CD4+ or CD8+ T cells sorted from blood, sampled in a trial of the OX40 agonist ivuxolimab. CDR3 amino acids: CASSLPGLAGGISTDTQYF. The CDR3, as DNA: TGTGCCAGCAGTTTACCGGGACTAGCGGGGGGGATTAGCACAGATACGCAGTATTTT.